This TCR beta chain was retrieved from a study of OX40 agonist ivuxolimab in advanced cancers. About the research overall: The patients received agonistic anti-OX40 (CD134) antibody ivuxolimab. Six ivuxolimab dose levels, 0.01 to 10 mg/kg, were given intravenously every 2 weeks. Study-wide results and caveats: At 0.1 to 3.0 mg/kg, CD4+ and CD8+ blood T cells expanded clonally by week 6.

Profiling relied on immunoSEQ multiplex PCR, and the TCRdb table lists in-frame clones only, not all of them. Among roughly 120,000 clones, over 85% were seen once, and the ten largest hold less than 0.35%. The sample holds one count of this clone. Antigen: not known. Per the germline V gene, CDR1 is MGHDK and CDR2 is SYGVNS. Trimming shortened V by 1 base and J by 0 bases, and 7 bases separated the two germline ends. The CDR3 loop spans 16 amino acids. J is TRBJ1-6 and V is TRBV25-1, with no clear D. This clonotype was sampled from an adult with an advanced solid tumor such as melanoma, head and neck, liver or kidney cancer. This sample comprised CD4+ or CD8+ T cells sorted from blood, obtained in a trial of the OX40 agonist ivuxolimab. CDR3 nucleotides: TGTGCCAGCAGTGAATCTACTAGCTCCTATAATTCACCCCTCCACTTT. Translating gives CASSESTSSYNSPLHF.